This is a list of T cell receptor beta chains from one sample in a study of cytomegalovirus exposure and HLA in healthy donors. Some clones are missing from TCRdb's copy, which holds only in-frame ones; the method was immunoSEQ multiplex PCR. Of about 360,000 clones in the sample, 80% to 90% were seen once. Sequencing input: PBMCs. The receptor set was obtained from a woman aged 18-29 years in good health and CMV-seronegative. The CDR3 runs from the conserved cysteine through the conserved F or W. The order of the fields is V gene, clone size, J gene, D gene, CDR3 DNA, CDR3 protein. A D gene is named only where the DNA matches it firmly. Expanded clones get a size class; other rows say once, few or many, or leave the size out.

v_gene: TRBV5-1; abundance: .; j_gene: TRBJ2-1; d_gene: TRBD2; CDR3nt: TGCGCCAGCAGCTTGGTACCTAGCGGGGGGTACAATGAGCAGTTCTTC; CDR3aa: CASSLVPSGGYNEQFF
v_gene: TRBV29-1; abundance: .; j_gene: TRBJ2-7; d_gene: TRBD2; CDR3nt: TGCAGCGTCCTAGAGCCGGCTAGCGGGAGGGAGACCTCCTACGAGCAGTACTTC; CDR3aa: CSVLEPASGRETSYEQYF
v_gene: TRBV5-1; abundance: .; j_gene: TRBJ2-1; d_gene: .; CDR3nt: TGCGCCAGCAGTCCCAGCGTTACGACGGCCTCGGGGTACAATGAGCAGTTCTTC; CDR3aa: CASSPSVTTASGYNEQFF
v_gene: TRBV5-1; abundance: .; j_gene: TRBJ2-1; d_gene: TRBD2; CDR3nt: TGCGCCAGCAGCTTGAGCGGGACCTACAATGAGCAGTTCTTC; CDR3aa: CASSLSGTYNEQFF
v_gene: TRBV5-4; abundance: .; j_gene: TRBJ2-4; d_gene: .; CDR3nt: TGTGCCAGCAGCCCCTGGGAAGGGGACATTCAGTACTTC; CDR3aa: CASSPWEGDIQYF
v_gene: TRBV28; abundance: .; j_gene: TRBJ1-4; d_gene: .; CDR3nt: TGTGCCAGCAGCTCGTCGAATGAAAAACTGTTTTTT; CDR3aa: CASSSSNEKLFF
v_gene: TRBV29-1; abundance: .; j_gene: TRBJ2-6; d_gene: TRBD1; CDR3nt: TGCAGCGCCAGATTGACAGGGTCCTTTGGGGCCAACGTCCTGACTTTC; CDR3aa: CSARLTGSFGANVLTF
v_gene: TRBV28; abundance: .; j_gene: TRBJ1-3; d_gene: TRBD1; CDR3nt: TGTGCCAGCAGCCCGGGACAGCGTGTCGGCACCATATATTTT; CDR3aa: CASSPGQRVGTIYF
v_gene: TRBV19; abundance: .; j_gene: TRBJ1-2; d_gene: .; CDR3nt: TGTGCCAGTAGCCCCTTTAGGGGTGGCTACACCTTC; CDR3aa: CASSPFRGGYTF
v_gene: TRBV10-3; abundance: .; j_gene: TRBJ1-2; d_gene: .; CDR3nt: TGTGCCATCAGTGAGCAGGGGAATAGGTATGGCTACACCTTC; CDR3aa: CAISEQGNRYGYTF
v_gene: TRBV7-9; abundance: .; j_gene: TRBJ1-1; d_gene: .; CDR3nt: TGTGCCAGCAGTTTTTCTATGAACACTGAAGCTTTCTTT; CDR3aa: CASSFSMNTEAFF
v_gene: TRBV19; abundance: once; j_gene: TRBJ1-1; d_gene: TRBD1; CDR3nt: TGTGCCAGTAGTTTTCGACAGGGGGCGCACCTAACTGAAGCTTTCTTT; CDR3aa: CASSFRQGAHLTEAFF
v_gene: TRBV15; abundance: .; j_gene: TRBJ1-2; d_gene: TRBD1; CDR3nt: TGTGCCACCAGCCGCGGACAGGGGGGCTATGGCTACACCTTC; CDR3aa: CATSRGQGGYGYTF
v_gene: TRBV5-1; abundance: .; j_gene: TRBJ2-7; d_gene: .; CDR3nt: TGCGCCAGCAGCGCGAGGGACTCCTCGTCCTACGAGCAGTACTTC; CDR3aa: CASSARDSSSYEQYF
v_gene: TRBV7-6; abundance: .; j_gene: TRBJ1-3; d_gene: TRBD1; CDR3nt: TGTGCCAGCAGCTTAACCGTCCAGGGGGCTGGAAACACCATATATTTT; CDR3aa: CASSLTVQGAGNTIYF
v_gene: TRBV5-6; abundance: .; j_gene: TRBJ2-7; d_gene: TRBD1; CDR3nt: TGTGCCAGCAGCTACACCCCGGGACAGGGCCTCAACGAGCAGTACTTC; CDR3aa: CASSYTPGQGLNEQYF
v_gene: TRBV27; abundance: .; j_gene: TRBJ2-1; d_gene: .; CDR3nt: TGTGCCAGCAGTTTTCTCGGCAGGGGCCATGAGCAGTTCTTC; CDR3aa: CASSFLGRGHEQFF
v_gene: TRBV4-1; abundance: .; j_gene: TRBJ1-2; d_gene: .; CDR3nt: TGCGCCAGCAGCCAATTTCTAGTTATTCCTAACTATGGCTACACCTTC; CDR3aa: CASSQFLVIPNYGYTF
v_gene: TRBV4-1; abundance: .; j_gene: TRBJ1-4; d_gene: .; CDR3nt: TGCGCCAGCAGCCCCGGAGGTAGAGGGGGTGAAAAACTGTTTTTT; CDR3aa: CASSPGGRGGEKLFF
v_gene: TRBV29-1; abundance: .; j_gene: TRBJ2-3; d_gene: TRBD2; CDR3nt: TGCAGCGTGAGTCAGGGCGGGAGGACCACAGATACGCAGTATTTT; CDR3aa: CSVSQGGRTTDTQYF
v_gene: TRBV5-6; abundance: .; j_gene: TRBJ2-2; d_gene: .; CDR3nt: TGTGCCAGCGGATGGGGGGACACCGGGGAGCTGTTTTTT; CDR3aa: CASGWGDTGELFF
v_gene: TRBV27; abundance: .; j_gene: TRBJ2-3; d_gene: .; CDR3nt: TGTGCCAGCGCAACTCGAAGTAGCACAGATACGCAGTATTTT; CDR3aa: CASATRSSTDTQYF
v_gene: TRBV19; abundance: once; j_gene: TRBJ1-5; d_gene: TRBD1; CDR3nt: TGTGCCAGTAGTTTCGGGGACAGTTCCTATCAGCCCCAGCATTTT; CDR3aa: CASSFGDSSYQPQHF
v_gene: TRBV5-1; abundance: .; j_gene: TRBJ2-3; d_gene: TRBD2; CDR3nt: TGCGCCAGCAGCGTGTATAGCGGGAGTGGAGGAGATACGCAGTATTTT; CDR3aa: CASSVYSGSGGDTQYF
v_gene: TRBV19; abundance: once; j_gene: TRBJ1-5; d_gene: TRBD1; CDR3nt: TGTGCCAGTAGACCAAAGCCGGGACAGGGCCCCAATCAGCCCCAGCATTTT; CDR3aa: CASRPKPGQGPNQPQHF
v_gene: TRBV13; abundance: .; j_gene: TRBJ2-1; d_gene: TRBD2; CDR3nt: TGTGCCAGCAGCTTGGCTAGCGGCAATGAGCAGTTCTTC; CDR3aa: CASSLASGNEQFF
v_gene: TRBV7-9; abundance: once; j_gene: TRBJ1-3; d_gene: .; CDR3nt: TGTGCCAGCAGCTTATCCCCAGGGTGGCCCTCTGGAAACACCATATATTTT; CDR3aa: CASSLSPGWPSGNTIYF
v_gene: TRBV15; abundance: .; j_gene: TRBJ1-5; d_gene: .; CDR3nt: TGTGCCACCAGCACCGAACTCGGCAATCAGCCCCAGCATTTT; CDR3aa: CATSTELGNQPQHF
v_gene: TRBV5-1; abundance: .; j_gene: TRBJ1-1; d_gene: TRBD1; CDR3nt: TGCGCCAGCAGCTTGGTCGCGACAGGGGGCACTGAAGCTTTCTTT; CDR3aa: CASSLVATGGTEAFF
v_gene: TRBV6-5; abundance: .; j_gene: TRBJ2-5; d_gene: .; CDR3nt: TGTGCCAGCTCGGTAGCAGAGACCCAGTACTTC; CDR3aa: CASSVAETQYF
v_gene: TRBV7-9; abundance: .; j_gene: TRBJ2-7; d_gene: TRBD2; CDR3nt: TGTGCCAGCAGCGTGCCGGGACTAGCGGGAGTTGACGAGCAGTACTTC; CDR3aa: CASSVPGLAGVDEQYF
v_gene: TRBV18; abundance: .; j_gene: TRBJ2-7; d_gene: .; CDR3nt: TGTGCCAGCTCACCTCAACAGTCTTTAACATCCTACGAGCAGTACTTC; CDR3aa: CASSPQQSLTSYEQYF
v_gene: TRBV5-5; abundance: once; j_gene: TRBJ1-1; d_gene: .; CDR3nt: TGTGCCAGCAGCTTCAGGGTTGGGACTGAAGCTTTCTTT; CDR3aa: CASSFRVGTEAFF
v_gene: TRBV28; abundance: .; j_gene: TRBJ2-7; d_gene: TRBD2; CDR3nt: TGTGCCAGCAGTTCCCCCGGGACTAGCTACGAGCAGTACTTC; CDR3aa: CASSSPGTSYEQYF
v_gene: TRBV6-1; abundance: .; j_gene: TRBJ2-1; d_gene: TRBD2; CDR3nt: TGTGCCAGCAGTGAAGCCCCTAGCGGGATCACATACAATGAGCAGTTCTTC; CDR3aa: CASSEAPSGITYNEQFF
v_gene: TRBV15; abundance: .; j_gene: TRBJ1-2; d_gene: .; CDR3nt: TGTGCCACCAGCAGAGGAAACCCGGGGGAAGGCTACACCTTC; CDR3aa: CATSRGNPGEGYTF